Below, 18 T cell receptor beta chains from the same sample are listed, as sequenced in a study of T cell responses to AZD1222 COVID-19 vaccine (dated by TCRdb to the early 2020s). Library construction relied on the immunoSEQ multiplex PCR assay. In TCRdb, the immuneACCESS table is reduced to in-frame sequences with V and J assigned. These tables do not hold every clone; where another copy was compared, an unresolved V gene accounts for under half, and the others remain unexplained. This sample has around 120,000 clones in its table, and 80% to 95% of those were observed once. Of the sample, around 15% is held by the ten largest clones. Taken with the paper, the label for time point translates to: baseline before first vaccination. The sample was peripheral blood, taken on day 0 of AZD1222 vaccination. The source of these receptors is an adult in good health.

This clone was counted once. The rearrangement links TRBV19 to TRBJ1-5; no definite D call. Trimming took 3 bases from V and 5 from J, leaving 14 bases between them. The CDR3 totals 15 residues. Germline-derived CDR1 and CDR2 are LNHDA and SQIVND (reference sequence). CDR3 residues: CASSIPGHRDQPQHF. Written as DNA, the CDR3 is TGTGCCAGTAGTATTCCCGGGCATAGAGATCAGCCCCAGCATTTT. Full variable domain (missing parts from reference TRBV19 and TRBJ1-5): DGGITQSPKYLFRKEGQNVTLSCEQNLNHDAMYWYRQDPGQGLRLIYYSQIVNDFQKGDIAEGYSVSREKKESFPLTVTSAQKNPTAFYLCASSIPGHRDQPQHFGDGTRLSIL.

V usage is TRBV7-8 and J usage is TRBJ1-2; 11 bases fit TRBD1. Germline-derived CDR1 and CDR2 are SGHVS and FQNEAQ. V lost 6 bases to trimming and J lost 8 bases; unmatched junction nucleotides: 8. The CDR3 is made up of 14 amino acids. CDR3 coding DNA: TGTGCCAGCAGTGACGGACAGGGGGCTAGGGGCTACACCTTC. This gives the protein CASSDGQGARGYTF.

The CDR3 spells CSVIRDTEAFF. CDR3 bases: TGCAGCGTTATCAGGGACACTGAAGCTTTCTTT. This sequence joins TRBV29-1 and TRBJ1-1; tentative D call: TRBD1 (5 bases). With 5 bases removed from V and 3 bases from J, the gap between germline ends came to 7 bases. From germline, CDR1 is SQVTM and CDR2 ANQGSEA. The CDR3 length is 11 residues.

The V call is TRBV7-9, the J call TRBJ1-2, with 7 bases aligning to TRBD1. The germline V gene encodes CDR1 SEHNR and CDR2 FQNEAQ (reference sequence). J was trimmed by 3 bases and V by 5 bases; bases with no gene match: 6. CDR3 size: 14 residues. In DNA, the CDR3 is TGTGCCAGCAGCCAAACCACAGGGGACTATGGCTACACCTTC. It translates to CASSQTTGDYGYTF.

The J gene is TRBJ2-3, the V gene TRBV18, with 9 bases identical to TRBD2. V dropped 6 bases and J dropped 0; count of bases not matched to a gene: 4. The CDR3 extends over 15 amino acids. Germline V gives CDR1 KGHSH, CDR2 LQKENI. The CDR3 is CASSREGASTDTQYF. CDR3 coding DNA: TGTGCCAGCTCGCGGGAGGGAGCTAGCACAGATACGCAGTATTTT.

The V call is TRBV11-3, the J call TRBJ2-1; 11 bases match TRBD1. The germline CDR1 and CDR2 sequences are SGHNT and YENEEA. Losses at the gene ends were 5 bases for V and 9 bases for J; bases not matched to a gene: 9. This CDR3 has 15 amino acids. CDR3 in amino acids: CASSPGQGARGEQFF. DNA of the CDR3: TGTGCCAGCAGCCCCGGACAGGGGGCGCGCGGTGAGCAGTTCTTC.

The chain couples TRBV2 to TRBJ2-7; possibly TRBD2 for D (5 bases). Germline CDR1 and CDR2: SNHLY and FYNNEI. Trimming pared 5 bases from V and 4 bases from J, leaving 18 bases between. The CDR3 has 15 amino acids. CDR3 in DNA: TGTGCCAGCAGTCTTAGCGCTCAGGTTGGTTACGAGCAGTACTTC. This sequence encodes CASSLSAQVGYEQYF.

V is TRBV28 and J is TRBJ2-5, with 7 bases matching TRBD1. This CDR3 comprises 14 residues. Germline loops: CDR1 MDHEN, CDR2 SYDVKM. V was pared by 4 bases and J by 6 bases, with 8 bases of the junction left unmatched. The CDR3 spells CASSSTGARKTQYF. As DNA, the CDR3 is TGTGCCAGCAGTTCCACAGGGGCTAGAAAGACCCAGTACTTC. Looking up the rest from reference TRBV28 and TRBJ2-5 gives the full variable domain: DVKVTQSSRYLVKRTGEKVFLECVQDMDHENMFWYRQDPGLGLRLIYFSYDVKMKEKGDIPEGYSVSREKKERFSLILESASTNQTSMYLCASSSTGARKTQYFGPGTRLLVL.

In this sample, this clone turned up once. V gene TRBV4-1 combines with J gene TRBJ2-1, with 16 bases aligning to TRBD2. The V segment lost 1 base and the J segment 9 bases; nucleotides outside the gene matches: 12. The CDR3 length is 19 residues. Germline-derived CDR1 and CDR2 are MGHRA and YSYEKL. This chain's CDR3 is CASSQGPPGTSGGAGEQFF. Written as DNA, the CDR3 is TGCGCCAGCAGCCAAGGTCCCCCAGGGACTAGCGGGGGGGCAGGTGAGCAGTTCTTC.

Concerning this clone itself: At one end the junction does not follow the germline gene, possibly because of a read error. V and J are TRBV7-2 and TRBJ2-7; a weak D match, TRBD2 (5 bases). The CDR3 has 13 residues. Germline lookup yields CDR1 SGHTA and CDR2 FQGNSA. The DNA of the CDR3 is TGTGCCAGCAGCCTAGCCGCCACCTACGAGCAGTACTTC. It codes for CASSLAATYEQYF.

This chain links TRBV6-5 with TRBJ1-3; the D is unclear. CDR3 length equals 14 residues. CDR1 is MNHEY, CDR2 SVGAGI, per germline. The germline V and J ends were trimmed by 2 bases and 4 bases, with 9 bases remaining between them. The chain's CDR3 is CASSYQGRGNTIYF. CDR3 DNA sequence: TGTGCCAGCAGTTACCAAGGACGGGGAAACACCATATATTTT.

V is TRBV6-2 or TRBV6-3 and J is TRBJ2-1; D could derive from TRBD1 or TRBD2 (5 bases each). The CDR3 is made up of 16 amino acids. Per the germline V gene, CDR1 is MNHEY and CDR2 is SVGEGT. The ends were cut back, 2 bases at V and 4 bases at J, with 15 bases in the middle. CDR3 sequence: CASSYGARGEYNEQFF. CDR3 DNA: TGTGCCAGCAGTTACGGAGCTCGAGGGGAATACAATGAGCAGTTCTTC.

The chain has TRBV3-1 (or the pseudogene TRBV3-2) and TRBJ2-3; 12 nucleotides agree with TRBD2. In germline, CDR1 is LGHDT, CDR2 YNNKEL (reference sequence). V shed 5 bases and J 2 bases; nucleotides not matched to a gene: 5. This CDR3 is built from 16 residues. CDR3 bases: TGTGCCAGCAGCTCCCGACTAGCGGGAGACACAGATACGCAGTATTTT. Its protein product is CASSSRLAGDTDTQYF.

The V and J genes are TRBV28 and TRBJ1-3, with 9 positions matching TRBD1. This CDR3 region has 15 residues. Germline V gene sequence: CDR1 MDHEN, CDR2 SYDVKM. V gave up 6 bases and J gave up 4 bases; unmatched junction bases: 7. The CDR3 region is CASRGGDRVGNTIYF. The CDR3 bases are TGTGCCAGCAGGGGAGGGGACAGGGTGGGAAACACCATATATTTT.

The chain combines TRBV11-2 with TRBJ1-1, with D tentatively TRBD1 (6 bases). The ends were cut back, 4 bases at V and 1 base at J, with 10 bases in the middle. Germline lookup yields CDR1 SGHAT and CDR2 FQNNGV. CDR3 length: 14 amino acids. This CDR3 is CASSSSDRNTEAFF. The CDR3 DNA sequence: TGTGCCAGCAGCTCCTCGGACAGGAACACTGAAGCTTTCTTT.

This chain links TRBV7-2 with TRBJ1-5, with 7 bases identical to TRBD1. This CDR3 region has 13 residues. J was trimmed by 5 bases and V by 6 bases; bases with no gene match: 4. Germline CDR1 is SGHTA and CDR2 is FQGNSA. The CDR3 protein is CASRATGDQPQHF. DNA for the CDR3: TGTGCCAGCAGAGCAACAGGGGATCAGCCCCAGCATTTT. Looking up the rest from reference TRBV7-2 and TRBJ1-5 gives the full variable domain: GAGVSQSPSNKVTEKGKDVELRCDPISGHTALYWYRQSLGQGLEFLIYFQGNSAPDKSGLPSDRFSAERTGGSVSTLTIQRTQQEDSAVYLCASRATGDQPQHFGDGTRLSIL.

The V and J genes are TRBV27 and TRBJ2-7; 8 bases are a match to TRBD1. Germline V gene lookup returns CDR1 MNHEY and CDR2 SMNVEV (reference sequence). After removal of 5 bases from V and 6 bases from J, the junction contained 6 bases not matched to a gene. The CDR3 has 13 residues. The CDR3: CASSITTGGEQYF. DNA of the CDR3: TGTGCCAGCAGTATAACAACAGGGGGCGAGCAGTACTTC.

The genes are TRBV7-2 and TRBJ2-5; D unresolved. Per the germline V gene, CDR1 is SGHTA and CDR2 is FQGNSA. The CDR3 is 15 amino acids. The V end lost 5 bases, the J end lost 4 bases, and 17 bases lay between the germline ends. CDR3 bases: TGTGCCAGCAGCCCCCGCCTCCGAATCGGAGAGACCCAGTACTTC. Translation: CASSPRLRIGETQYF.